A selection of T cell receptor beta chains follows, all from one sample in a study of identical twins. One entry per CDR3 protein results from TCRdb running MiXCR on the 5' RACE reads. The table has hundreds of thousands of distinct CDR3 sequences, 21% seen once. In addition, the sample was reused for a study of T cells expressing NK-cell markers.

Sequencing was done on a sample of PBMCs. Receptors originate from a woman aged 18-35 years in good health. Both conserved end residues are part of each CDR3. Each record gives: CDR3 protein, CDR3 DNA, D gene, J gene, V gene, clone size. The D gene is left open where the match is weak. Size is omitted from some rows. Given values are once, few, many or a class for expanded clones.

CDR3aa: CASSLVSLDTQYF; CDR3nt: TGTGCCAGCAGCTTAGTTTCGCTGGATACGCAGTATTTT; d_gene: NA; j_gene: TRBJ2-3; v_gene: TRBV7-2; abundance: NA
CDR3aa: CASSSAGTSSEQYF; CDR3nt: TGTGCCAGCAGCTCCGCCGGGACTAGTAGCGAGCAGTACTTC; d_gene: TRBD2; j_gene: TRBJ2-7; v_gene: TRBV5-5; abundance: NA
CDR3aa: CASTTAAEAFF; CDR3nt: TGTGCCAGCACGACAGCAGCTGAAGCTTTCTTT; d_gene: NA; j_gene: TRBJ1-1; v_gene: TRBV2; abundance: many
CDR3aa: CASRGDGPIQYF; CDR3nt: TGTGCCAGCAGAGGCGACGGACCCATTCAGTACTTC; d_gene: NA; j_gene: TRBJ2-4; v_gene: TRBV12-3/TRBV12-4; abundance: NA
CDR3aa: CSAPLAGGTYTQYF; CDR3nt: TGCAGTGCCCCACTAGCGGGGGGCACTTATACGCAGTATTTT; d_gene: TRBD2; j_gene: TRBJ2-3; v_gene: TRBV20-1; abundance: NA
CDR3aa: CSATAREAFF; CDR3nt: TGCAGTGCTACGGCCCGAGAGGCTTTCTTT; d_gene: NA; j_gene: TRBJ1-1; v_gene: TRBV20-1; abundance: NA
CDR3aa: CAAEPIGQAPNIQYF; CDR3nt: TGTGCCGCCGAGCCAATTGGACAGGCGCCAAACATTCAGTACTTC; d_gene: TRBD1; j_gene: TRBJ2-4; v_gene: TRBV2; abundance: NA
CDR3aa: CASSRREGWSTDTQYF; CDR3nt: TGTGCCAGCAGCCGCCGGGAGGGGTGGAGCACAGATACGCAGTATTTT; d_gene: TRBD2; j_gene: TRBJ2-3; v_gene: TRBV3-1; abundance: NA
CDR3aa: CATPGGGPYEQYF; CDR3nt: TGTGCCACCCCAGGGGGAGGGCCCTACGAGCAGTACTTC; d_gene: NA; j_gene: TRBJ2-7; v_gene: TRBV9; abundance: NA
CDR3aa: CSARVLGGVPEAFF; CDR3nt: TGCAGTGCTAGAGTTTTGGGGGGCGTCCCTGAAGCTTTCTTT; d_gene: NA; j_gene: TRBJ1-1; v_gene: TRBV20-1; abundance: few
CDR3aa: CASSYVGGPYDEQFF; CDR3nt: TGTGCCAGCAGTTACGTGGGAGGGCCTTACGATGAGCAGTTCTTC; d_gene: TRBD2; j_gene: TRBJ2-1; v_gene: TRBV6-2/TRBV6-3; abundance: NA
CDR3aa: CASSLDLRAGDIQYF; CDR3nt: TGTGCCAGCAGCTTAGATTTGAGGGCTGGGGACATTCAGTACTTC; d_gene: NA; j_gene: TRBJ2-4; v_gene: TRBV7-2; abundance: many
CDR3aa: CASSLAPGSGDTQYF; CDR3nt: TGTGCCAGCAGCTTAGCACCGGGATCTGGGGATACGCAGTATTTT; d_gene: NA; j_gene: TRBJ2-3; v_gene: TRBV7-6; abundance: once
CDR3aa: CASSEAGTGSSYEQYF; CDR3nt: TGTGCCAGCAGCGAAGCAGGGACAGGGAGCTCCTACGAGCAGTACTTC; d_gene: TRBD1; j_gene: TRBJ2-7; v_gene: TRBV9; abundance: NA
CDR3aa: CSVEVAGISYEQYF; CDR3nt: TGCAGCGTTGAGGTAGCGGGGATCTCCTACGAGCAGTACTTC; d_gene: TRBD2; j_gene: TRBJ2-7; v_gene: TRBV29-1; abundance: NA
CDR3aa: CASSLRGAGGNNEQFF; CDR3nt: TGTGCCAGCAGCCTCCGGGGAGCGGGAGGTAATAATGAGCAGTTCTTC; d_gene: TRBD2; j_gene: TRBJ2-1; v_gene: TRBV3-1; abundance: NA
CDR3aa: CASSDASVRTQYF; CDR3nt: TGTGCCAGCAGTGATGCCAGCGTGAGGACCCAGTACTTC; d_gene: NA; j_gene: TRBJ2-5; v_gene: TRBV25-1; abundance: few
CDR3aa: CSASKQANTGELFF; CDR3nt: TGCAGTGCTTCTAAGCAGGCGAACACCGGGGAGCTGTTTTTT; d_gene: NA; j_gene: TRBJ2-2; v_gene: TRBV20-1; abundance: many
CDR3aa: CSAVLGGLEQYF; CDR3nt: TGCAGTGCGGTCTTGGGGGGTCTCGAGCAGTACTTC; d_gene: NA; j_gene: TRBJ2-7; v_gene: TRBV20-1; abundance: NA
CDR3aa: CSARDHDRSSYNSPLHF; CDR3nt: TGCAGTGCTAGAGATCATGACCGGAGCTCCTATAATTCACCCCTCCACTTT; d_gene: NA; j_gene: TRBJ1-6; v_gene: TRBV20-1; abundance: NA
CDR3aa: CASRRTGGFDEQFF; CDR3nt: TGCGCCAGCAGAAGGACAGGGGGCTTCGATGAGCAGTTCTTC; d_gene: TRBD1; j_gene: TRBJ2-1; v_gene: TRBV5-1; abundance: few
CDR3aa: CASNPRAGVSDTQYF; CDR3nt: TGTGCCAGCAACCCCCGGGCGGGGGTTTCGGATACGCAGTATTTT; d_gene: TRBD2; j_gene: TRBJ2-3; v_gene: TRBV6-1; abundance: few
CDR3aa: CSAGGAYEQYF; CDR3nt: TGCAGCGCGGGGGGGGCCTACGAGCAGTACTTC; d_gene: TRBD2; j_gene: TRBJ2-7; v_gene: TRBV29-1; abundance: few
CDR3aa: CASSPMAMGHNEKLFF; CDR3nt: TGTGCCAGCAGTCCTATGGCGATGGGCCATAATGAAAAACTGTTTTTT; d_gene: NA; j_gene: TRBJ1-4; v_gene: TRBV12-3/TRBV12-4; abundance: many
CDR3aa: CASSVDGRVSEQFF; CDR3nt: TGTGCCAGCAGCGTAGACGGGAGGGTCAGTGAGCAGTTCTTC; d_gene: TRBD2; j_gene: TRBJ2-1; v_gene: TRBV9; abundance: NA
CDR3aa: CASSRTSGSLGELFF; CDR3nt: TGTGCCAGCAGCCGGACTAGCGGGAGTCTCGGGGAGCTGTTTTTT; d_gene: TRBD2; j_gene: TRBJ2-2; v_gene: TRBV5-5; abundance: few
CDR3aa: CASSQGTGSEQFF; CDR3nt: TGCGCCAGCAGCCAAGGCACGGGCAGTGAGCAGTTCTTC; d_gene: NA; j_gene: TRBJ2-1; v_gene: TRBV4-3; abundance: few
CDR3aa: CSARAGRGWSYNEQFF; CDR3nt: TGCAGTGCTAGAGCGGGAAGGGGTTGGTCCTACAATGAGCAGTTCTTC; d_gene: NA; j_gene: TRBJ2-1; v_gene: TRBV20-1; abundance: few
CDR3aa: CASSQDSSYTGELFF; CDR3nt: TGCGCCAGCAGCCAAGATAGCAGCTACACCGGGGAGCTGTTTTTT; d_gene: NA; j_gene: TRBJ2-2; v_gene: TRBV4-3; abundance: few
CDR3aa: CASSQDLRTGSQYF; CDR3nt: TGCGCCAGCAGCCAAGATCTAAGAACAGGGTCGCAGTATTTT; d_gene: NA; j_gene: TRBJ2-3; v_gene: TRBV4-3; abundance: NA
CDR3aa: CASSRQGASTGELFF; CDR3nt: TGTGCCAGCAGTCGACAGGGGGCCAGTACCGGGGAGCTGTTTTTT; d_gene: TRBD1; j_gene: TRBJ2-2; v_gene: TRBV12-3/TRBV12-4; abundance: few
CDR3aa: CSVAHSGGANEQFF; CDR3nt: TGCAGCGTTGCCCATAGCGGGGGGGCCAATGAGCAGTTCTTC; d_gene: TRBD2; j_gene: TRBJ2-1; v_gene: TRBV29-1; abundance: once
CDR3aa: CASREGRSGRETQYF; CDR3nt: TGTGCCAGCAGGGAGGGGCGCTCTGGGCGAGAGACCCAGTACTTC; d_gene: NA; j_gene: TRBJ2-5; v_gene: TRBV2; abundance: many
CDR3aa: CASRWGLAGEETQYF; CDR3nt: TGTGCCAGCAGATGGGGACTAGCGGGAGAGGAGACCCAGTACTTC; d_gene: TRBD2; j_gene: TRBJ2-5; v_gene: TRBV12-3/TRBV12-4; abundance: NA
CDR3aa: CASSPPQGRIGYTF; CDR3nt: TGTGCCAGCAGTCCACCACAGGGTAGGATTGGCTACACCTTC; d_gene: NA; j_gene: TRBJ1-2; v_gene: TRBV12-3/TRBV12-4; abundance: NA